This T cell receptor (beta chain) was recorded in a study of PD-1 blockade in mismatch repair-deficient tumors. Findings and limits, study-wide: Tumor-resident clones, often absent from pretreatment blood, expanded after pembrolizumab and then contracted.

The protocol was immunoSEQ multiplex PCR, while the TCRdb copy is restricted to in-frame clones and leaves out a portion. The table lists over 75,000 clones, 65% to 85% of them singletons. V was pared by 4 bases and J by 0 bases, with 22 bases between. Germline-derived CDR1 and CDR2 are SEHNR and FQNEAQ (reference sequence). This CDR3 has 18 amino acids. A single count supports this clone. The antigen remains unidentified. This TCR derives from an adult with mismatch repair-deficient cancer. The chain uses TRBV7-9 and TRBJ2-7; D perhaps matches TRBD1 (5 bases). Sequenced material: peripheral blood, taken 12 weeks after starting pembrolizumab. The CDR3 DNA reads TGTGCCAGCAGCTCGAGGCAAGGCAGGGCCCAAAGCTCCTACGAGCAGTACTTC. Translation: CASSSRQGRAQSSYEQYF.